Sequencing of this TCR beta chain was carried out in a study of CD4 T cells in relation to SARS-CoV-2 and coronaviruses (dated by TCRdb to about 2021). With regard to the full study: In the ViraFEST assay, PBMCs were grown with antigen for 10 days, and TCR beta CDR3s were then sequenced to identify antigen-specific clonal expansions. Across all 12 patients in the full convalescent cohort, ages ranged from 21 to 72 years, with a median of 38. The roughly 12 convalescent patients included 8 males and 4 females; two subjects were Hispanic. HLA restriction was mapped for shared crossreactive spike epitopes using patient-derived lymphoblastoid cell lines. At the level of individual TCR clonotypes, the study evaluated whether memory CD4+ T cells crossreact between the spike proteins of SARS-CoV-2 and those of common cold coronaviruses. The Adaptive Biotechnologies TCR-sequencing kit was used for samples from three pre-COVID donors and for the naive versus memory experiments, whereas the other data were Illumina-based. A different TCR-beta assay, based on Illumina, was used to sequence expansion assays from other donors in the study. Results and caveats for the whole study, not just this receptor: Compared with monoreactive clones, crossreactive clones had significantly weaker SARS-CoV-2-driven expansion, a result consistent with antigenic imprinting. Memory CD4+ clonotypes crossrecognizing SARS-CoV-2 and at least one common cold coronavirus spike were found in around 71% of donors. The study was limited by small numbers of patients and tested TCRs. Pre-pandemic and post-infection samples were not both contributed by any donor, so tracing of the source of pre-existing responses was limited. Since the crossreactivity analysis centred on spike protein, crossreactivity against other viral proteins was not assessed. Naive versus memory sequencing indicated the assay detects memory recall responses rather than primary responses primed during culture.

Naive and memory CD4+ T cells were separated from cryopreserved PBMCs through CD4 enrichment, which was followed by EasySep naive CD4+ T cell enrichment. Sorted naive or memory CD4+ T cells (about 9.2 x 10^4) were cultured 1:1 with T cell-depleted PBMCs and CEF peptides for approximately 9 days. Each peptide culture condition was generally run in triplicate replicate wells. Ficoll-Paque PLUS gradient centrifugation was used to isolate PBMCs from either whole blood or leukapheresis product. PBMCs were either cryopreserved at -140°C or used fresh in the expansion assay. The QIAamp Micro DNA Kit was used to extract genomic DNA from the CD4+ T cells. V loses 5 bases, J loses 4 bases, and the germline ends lie 8 bases apart. CDR1 is given as MNHEY and CDR2 as SVGAGI, both from the germline V gene. From cysteine to phenylalanine, the CDR3 is 12 amino acids long. Only the CDR3 region is kept as DNA, spanning 36 bases read in frame from base 1.

Comment on this clone: This clone's antigen is unknown. It has no much larger one-base neighbor in the sample; base qualities were not kept.

Survey-level immunoSEQ TCR-beta sequencing was performed on DNA from CEF-cultured naive and memory CD4+ T cells. The authors processed their data as follows. During preprocessing, nonproductive sequences were removed, as were CDR3s that did not start with C, did not end with F or W, or were shorter than 7 amino acids. The MANAFEST web app was used to call antigen-specific clonotypes on the basis of expansion compared with the reference and with other culture wells. A clone was considered positive if the clone showed significant expansion compared with the reference culture in 2 of 3 replicate wells at an FDR below 0.05. For a clone to be considered positive, significant expansion relative to all other tandem wells and an odds ratio above 5 were also required. Cultured and uncultured naive and memory CD4+ repertoires were searched for previously identified spike- and CEF-reactive CDR3s. CDR3 homology was measured as pairwise Levenshtein distance, computed with the stringdist R package after trimming three terminal residues from each end. TCRdb retrieved this table from immuneACCESS and kept in-frame rearrangements only. Not all clones are present; in checked studies, unresolved V genes account for under half, and no reason is known for the remainder. Clone size and the V and J calls come from that table; the DNA yielded D and trimming. The sample profile shows about 37,000 clones; more than 70% of them were found once. In total, the top ten clones hold around 4.8% of the sample.

The source material was naive CD4+ T cells from PBMCs, cultured in vitro. The cell subset or site label of this sample denotes: naive CD4+ T cells isolated by negative enrichment. The chain is encoded by TRBV6-5 joined to TRBJ1-2; no D gene is confidently identified. This clonotype originated in an adult with COVID-19. The CDR3 sequence is CASSPDTYGYTF. Read as DNA, the sequence is TGTGCCAGCAGTCCTGACACCTATGGCTACACCTTC.